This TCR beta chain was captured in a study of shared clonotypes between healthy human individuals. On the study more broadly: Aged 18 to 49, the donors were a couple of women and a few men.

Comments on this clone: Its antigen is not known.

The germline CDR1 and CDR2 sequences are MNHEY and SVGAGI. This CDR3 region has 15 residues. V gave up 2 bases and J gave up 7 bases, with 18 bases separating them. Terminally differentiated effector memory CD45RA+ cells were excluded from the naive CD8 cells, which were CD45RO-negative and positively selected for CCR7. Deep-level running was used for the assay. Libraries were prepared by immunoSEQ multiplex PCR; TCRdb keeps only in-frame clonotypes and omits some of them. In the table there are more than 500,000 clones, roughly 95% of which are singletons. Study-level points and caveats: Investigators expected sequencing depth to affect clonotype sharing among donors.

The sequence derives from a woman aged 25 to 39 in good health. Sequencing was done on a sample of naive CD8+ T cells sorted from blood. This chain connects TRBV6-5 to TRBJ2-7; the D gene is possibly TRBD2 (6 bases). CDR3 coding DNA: TGTGCCAGCAGTTACCCCGCCGTGGAGGAGGGTGAGCAGTACTTC. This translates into CASSYPAVEEGEQYF.